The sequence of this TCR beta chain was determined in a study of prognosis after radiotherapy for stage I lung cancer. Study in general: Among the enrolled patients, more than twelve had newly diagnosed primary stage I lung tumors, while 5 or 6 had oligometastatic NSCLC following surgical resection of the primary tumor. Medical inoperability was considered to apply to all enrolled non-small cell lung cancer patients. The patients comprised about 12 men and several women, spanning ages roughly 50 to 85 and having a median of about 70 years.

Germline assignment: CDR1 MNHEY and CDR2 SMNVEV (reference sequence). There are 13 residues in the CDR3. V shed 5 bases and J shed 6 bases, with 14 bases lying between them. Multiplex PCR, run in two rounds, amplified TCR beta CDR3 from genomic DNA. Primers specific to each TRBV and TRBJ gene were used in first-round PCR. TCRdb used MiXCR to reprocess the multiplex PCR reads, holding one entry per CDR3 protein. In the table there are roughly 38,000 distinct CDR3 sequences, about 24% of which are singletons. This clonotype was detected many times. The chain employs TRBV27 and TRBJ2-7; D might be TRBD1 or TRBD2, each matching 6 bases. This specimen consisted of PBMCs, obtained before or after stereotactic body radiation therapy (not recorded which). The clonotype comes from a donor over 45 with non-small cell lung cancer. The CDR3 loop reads CASSANREAEQYF. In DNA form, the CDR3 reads TGTGCCAGCAGTGCTAACAGGGAGGCCGAGCAGTACTTC.